This T cell receptor (beta chain) comes out of a study of regulatory T cells in long-lasting Graves disease. Comments on this clonotype: The antigen remains undetermined.

Study observations and caveats: Favored gene segments in persistent disease were TRBV28, TRBJ1-2 and TRBJ2-5. Sharing of public clonotypes was greater in persistent patients (about 3,000) than in new patients (about 970).

This CDR3 contains 14 residues. V trimming: 6 bases; J trimming: 7 bases; junction bases outside the gene matches: 7. Germline lookup yields CDR1 LNHDA and CDR2 SQIVND (reference sequence). Sample time point: newly diagnosed GD, antithyroid drugs for less than 3 months. There was RNA extracted from PBMCs, and the TCR library was made from it. To make TCR beta libraries, researchers used iRepertoire HTBI primers and Arm-PCR of CDR3 regions. TCRdb itself ran the multiplex PCR reads through MiXCR, one entry per CDR3 protein. The sample shows about 540,000 distinct CDR3 sequences, about 13% of them seen only once. This same sample was also taken into another study, of T cells in Graves' hyperthyroidism and ophthalmopathy.

Sequenced here: peripheral blood mononuclear cells (PBMCs), sampled at new diagnosis, from a patient treated with antithyroid drugs. This chain connects TRBV19 to TRBJ2-2; 8 bases match TRBD2. This TCR derives from a man younger than 45 with Graves disease. CDR3 nucleotide sequence: TGTGCCAGTAGCCTAAGCGGGAGCATCGGGGAGCTGTTTTTT. Its translation is CASSLSGSIGELFF.